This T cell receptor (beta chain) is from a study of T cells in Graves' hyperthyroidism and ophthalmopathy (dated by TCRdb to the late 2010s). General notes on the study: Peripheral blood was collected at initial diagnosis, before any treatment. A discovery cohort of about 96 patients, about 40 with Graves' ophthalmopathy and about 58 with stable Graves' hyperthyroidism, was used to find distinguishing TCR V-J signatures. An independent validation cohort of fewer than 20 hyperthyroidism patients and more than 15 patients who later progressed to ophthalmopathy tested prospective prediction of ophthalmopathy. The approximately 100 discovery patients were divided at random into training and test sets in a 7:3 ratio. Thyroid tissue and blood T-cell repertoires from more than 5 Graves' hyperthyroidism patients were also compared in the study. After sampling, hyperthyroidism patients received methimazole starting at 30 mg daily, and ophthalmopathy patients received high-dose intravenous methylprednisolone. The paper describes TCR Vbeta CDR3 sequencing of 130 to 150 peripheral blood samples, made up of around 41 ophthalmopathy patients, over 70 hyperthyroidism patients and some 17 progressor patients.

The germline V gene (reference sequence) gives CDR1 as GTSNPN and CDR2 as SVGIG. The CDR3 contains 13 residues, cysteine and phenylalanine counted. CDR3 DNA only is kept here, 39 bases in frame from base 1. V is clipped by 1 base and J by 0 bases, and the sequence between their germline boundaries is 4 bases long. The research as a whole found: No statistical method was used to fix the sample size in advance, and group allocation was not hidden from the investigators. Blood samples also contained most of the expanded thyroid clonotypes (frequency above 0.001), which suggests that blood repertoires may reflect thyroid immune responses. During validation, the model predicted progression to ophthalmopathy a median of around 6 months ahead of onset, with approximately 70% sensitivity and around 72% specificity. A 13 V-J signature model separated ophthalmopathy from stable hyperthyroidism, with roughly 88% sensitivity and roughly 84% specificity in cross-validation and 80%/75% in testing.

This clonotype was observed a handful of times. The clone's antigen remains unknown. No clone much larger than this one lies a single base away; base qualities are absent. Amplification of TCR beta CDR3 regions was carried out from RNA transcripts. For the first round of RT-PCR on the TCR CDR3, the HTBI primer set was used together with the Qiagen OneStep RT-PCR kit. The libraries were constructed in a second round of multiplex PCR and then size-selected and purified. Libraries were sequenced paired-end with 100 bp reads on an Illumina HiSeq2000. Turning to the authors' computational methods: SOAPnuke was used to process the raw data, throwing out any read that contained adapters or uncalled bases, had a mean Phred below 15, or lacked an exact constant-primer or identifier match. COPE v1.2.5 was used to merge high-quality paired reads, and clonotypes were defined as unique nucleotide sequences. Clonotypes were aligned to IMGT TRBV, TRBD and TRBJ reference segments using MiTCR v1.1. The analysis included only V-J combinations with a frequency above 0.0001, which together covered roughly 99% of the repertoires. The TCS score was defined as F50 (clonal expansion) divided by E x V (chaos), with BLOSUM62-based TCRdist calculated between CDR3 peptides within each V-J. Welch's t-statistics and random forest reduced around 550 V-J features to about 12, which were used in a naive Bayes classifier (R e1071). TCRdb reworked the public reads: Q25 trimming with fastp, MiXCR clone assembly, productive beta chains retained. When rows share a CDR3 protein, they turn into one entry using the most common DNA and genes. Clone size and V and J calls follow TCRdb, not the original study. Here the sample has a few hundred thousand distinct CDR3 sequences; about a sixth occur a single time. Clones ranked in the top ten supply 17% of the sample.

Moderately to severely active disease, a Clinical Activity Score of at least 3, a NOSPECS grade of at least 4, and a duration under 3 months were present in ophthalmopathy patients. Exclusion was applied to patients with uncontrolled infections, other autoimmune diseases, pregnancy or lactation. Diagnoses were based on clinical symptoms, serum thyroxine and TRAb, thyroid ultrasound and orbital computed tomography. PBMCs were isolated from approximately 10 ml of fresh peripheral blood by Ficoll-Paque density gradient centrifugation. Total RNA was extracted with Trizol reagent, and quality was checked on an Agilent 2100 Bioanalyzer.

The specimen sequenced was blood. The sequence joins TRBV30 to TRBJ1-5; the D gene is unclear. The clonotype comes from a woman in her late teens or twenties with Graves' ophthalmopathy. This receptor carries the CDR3 CAWSGDSNQPQHF. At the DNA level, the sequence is TGTGCCTGGAGTGGTGATAGCAATCAGCCCCAGCATTTT. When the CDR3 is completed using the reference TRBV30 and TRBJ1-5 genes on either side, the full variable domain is SQTIHQWPATLVQPVGSPLSLECTVEGTSNPNLYWYRQAAGRGLQLLFYSVGIGQISSEVPQNLSASRPQDRQFILSSKKLLLSDSGFYLCAWSGDSNQPQHFGDGTRLSIL.